Presented here are 8 T cell receptor beta chains from one specimen sequenced in a study of control samples from healthy donors and cancer patients. TCRdb's table, derived via immunoSEQ multiplex PCR, lists solely in-frame clones and lacks some. The sample yields 150,000 to 200,000 clones, 85% to 90% seen once. Input material: blood. These receptors came from a young man in good health.

The genes are TRBV5-1 and TRBJ2-3, with D possibly TRBD1 on 5 matching bases. Germline CDR1 and CDR2: SGHRS and YFSETQ. The CDR3 extends over 16 amino acids. V lost 4 bases, J lost 4 bases, and 19 bases lay in between. The CDR3 nucleotides are TGCGCCAGCAGCCCTCAAGGGGCATTTTACTCAGATACGCAGTATTTT. Translation: CASSPQGAFYSDTQYF.

The V and J genes are TRBV29-1 and TRBJ1-1, with D unresolved. The V end lost 7 bases, the J end lost 2 bases, and 14 bases lay between the germline ends. Germline V CDR1 and CDR2: SQVTM, ANQGSEA. The CDR3 sequence is 13 residues long. The CDR3 here is CSAMMGLNTEAFF. The CDR3, as DNA: TGCAGCGCCATGATGGGCCTTAACACTGAAGCTTTCTTT.

The gene calls are TRBV3-1 (or the pseudogene TRBV3-2) and TRBJ1-3, with a possible D match to TRBD1 (6 bases). CDR1 LGHDT and CDR2 YNNKEL come from the germline V gene (reference sequence). V was pared by 1 base and J by 0 bases, with 10 bases between. CDR3 size: 16 residues. The CDR3 DNA reads TGTGCCAGCAGCCAAGCCGGGACACCCTCTGGAAACACCATATATTTT. Residues: CASSQAGTPSGNTIYF.

This chain joins TRBV7-2 and TRBJ2-7; D may correspond to TRBD1 or TRBD2 (5 bases each). Per germline, CDR1 SGHTA and CDR2 FQGNSA. CDR3 length: 14 amino acids. V lost 5 bases and J lost 2, with 13 bases in between. CDR3 sequence (DNA): TGTGCCAGCAGCACCGGGGCGTCCCCCTACGAGCAGTACTTC. It translates to CASSTGASPYEQYF.

This chain connects TRBV9 to TRBJ1-2; D gene unclear. CDR3 size: 12 residues. Germline-derived CDR1 and CDR2 are SGDLS and YYNGEE. Trimming left V 1 base short and J 4 bases short, with 5 bases between. The CDR3 region is CASSVSAYGYTF. Written as DNA, the CDR3 is TGTGCCAGCAGCGTATCGGCCTATGGCTACACCTTC. Full variable domain (remainder filled in from reference TRBV9 and TRBJ1-2): DSGVTQTPKHLITATGQRVTLRCSPRSGDLSVYWYQQSLDQGLQFLIQYYNGEERAKGNILERFSAQQFPDLHSELNLSSLELGDSALYFCASSVSAYGYTFGSGTRLTVV.

This clone was seen at least ten times. CDR3 protein: CASSQGWTGSHNEQFF. In DNA, the CDR3 is TGTGCCAGCAGCCAAGGATGGACAGGATCGCACAATGAGCAGTTCTTC. The chain employs TRBV4-2 and TRBJ2-1; 7 nucleotides align to TRBD1. V was pared by 1 base and J by 5 bases, with 8 bases of the junction left unmatched. The CDR3 has 16 amino acids. Per the germline V gene, CDR1 is LGHNA and CDR2 is YNFKEQ.

The chain uses TRBV3-1 (or the pseudogene TRBV3-2) and TRBJ1-2, with D hard to call. Germline CDR1 LGHDT, CDR2 YNNKEL (reference sequence). The CDR3 spans 15 residues. V was cut by 0 bases and J by 2 bases, with 10 bases left in between. For the CDR3, the DNA is TGTGCCAGCAGCCAAGATACTAGAACCAACTATGGCTACACCTTC. It codes for CASSQDTRTNYGYTF.

This clone has a handful of counts. The CDR3 DNA sequence: TGTGCCAGCAGCTTACAAGGGATATCGGAAGGATCACCCCTCCACTTT. Protein product: CASSLQGISEGSPLHF. J is TRBJ1-6 and V is TRBV7-2, with D uncertain. Germline assignment: CDR1 SGHTA and CDR2 FQGNSA. The V end lost 2 bases, the J end lost 10 bases, and 18 bases lay between the germline ends. CDR3 size: 16 residues.